This TCR beta chain was sequenced in a study of spatial heterogeneity in lung cancer. Across the study: In the raw reads, each unique TCR and UMI combination was present more than ten times on average.

The time point: sample taken at primary tumor resection. Sequencing was performed on whole RNA extracted from tumor and nontumor lung tissue, or from frozen PBMC, and the material was left unsorted. The donors comprised some 72 untreated early-stage non-small cell lung cancer patients. Unique molecular identifiers tagged every individual TCR cDNA molecule. TCRdb itself ran the 5' RACE reads through MiXCR, one entry per CDR3 protein. The data contain about 82,000 distinct CDR3 sequences, roughly 12% of them singletons. CDR1 SQVTM and CDR2 ANQGSEA come from the germline V gene. The CDR3 is 12 amino acids. V shed 3 bases and J 6 bases; nucleotides not matched to a gene: 1.

The chain recombines TRBV29-1 with TRBJ2-1, with TRBD1 matching 8 bases. This clonotype originated in a male donor with early-stage non-small cell lung cancer. The source was PBMCs, collected at surgery. CDR3 bases: TGCAGCGTTGATGGGACAGGCAATGAGCAGTTCTTC. Its translation: CSVDGTGNEQFF.